Here is one T cell receptor (beta chain) with its context. Its antigen remains unknown. Treatment specified: around 19 received Ad26.COV2.S at low or high dose, single or two shots; 5 received placebo; per-sample allocation not given. Sample collection was performed on day 63 after the first vaccine or placebo injection. Spike of the Wuhan-strain SARS-CoV-2 was expressed by an Ad26 vector, which formed the vaccine. CDR3 length: 13 residues. The V gene's germline CDR1 is GTSNPN and CDR2 SVGIG (reference sequence). Trimming cost V 2 bases and J 2 bases, with 10 bases left between them. These data belong to a study of Ad26.COV2.S vaccination and SARS-CoV-2 variants. General observations from the study: It was reported that spike-specific CD8+ and CD4+ T cell responses were substantially broad after vaccination.

Generated by immunoSEQ multiplex PCR, the TCRdb table keeps only in-frame clones and is missing some. Here the sample spans some 300,000 clones, around four fifths being singletons. The input for sequencing was peripheral blood, taken in a trial of Ad26.COV2.S vaccine versus placebo. The chain uses TRBV30 and TRBJ2-7; tentatively, D is TRBD1 or TRBD2 (5 bases each). This clonotype was sampled from a person between 18 and 59 years old who received the Ad26.COV2.S COVID-19 vaccine or a placebo. CDR3 sequence: CAWSRGRTYEQYF. CDR3 bases: TGTGCCTGGAGTCGGGGCAGGACCTACGAGCAGTACTTC.